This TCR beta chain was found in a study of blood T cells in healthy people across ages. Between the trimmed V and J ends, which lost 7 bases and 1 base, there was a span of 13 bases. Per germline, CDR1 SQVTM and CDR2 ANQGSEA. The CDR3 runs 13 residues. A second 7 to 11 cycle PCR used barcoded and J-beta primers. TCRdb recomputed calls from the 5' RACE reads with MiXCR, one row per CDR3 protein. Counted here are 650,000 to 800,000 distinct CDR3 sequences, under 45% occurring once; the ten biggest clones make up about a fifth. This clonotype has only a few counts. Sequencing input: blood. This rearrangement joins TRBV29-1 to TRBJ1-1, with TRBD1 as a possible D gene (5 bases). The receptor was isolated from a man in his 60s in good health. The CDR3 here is CSARLTANTEAFF. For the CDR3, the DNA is TGCAGCGCCCGGCTGACAGCGAACACTGAAGCTTTCTTT.